This T cell receptor (beta chain) was identified during a study of spatial heterogeneity in lung cancer (dated by TCRdb to the late 2010s). In the study overall: Donors were some 78 patients with early-stage, untreated non-small cell lung cancer from the lung TRACERx cohort. Beta-chain transcripts were consistently detected in greater numbers than alpha-chain transcripts, which likely reflected higher beta-chain transcript abundance. Follow-up PBMC samples were sequenced whenever available, with a median time to follow-up of roughly 26 months after resection. The study linked features of the TCR repertoire to counts of nonsynonymous mutations, which were determined by whole-exome sequencing of tumor tissue. Both alpha and beta chains were TCR-sequenced in approximately 220 tumor regions, under 80 matched nontumor lung samples and some 50 PBMC samples obtained at surgery. The study quantitatively compared TCR alpha and beta repertoires across multiple tumor regions, matched nontumor lung and blood in non-small cell lung cancer. In the raw uncorrected reads, each unique combination of TCR and UMI appeared on average more than ten times. Beyond this particular receptor, the publication reports: Additional single-cell paired TCR alpha and beta sequencing was considered necessary to confirm, at a functional level, the hypothesis that regional TCRs recognize regional mutations. Ubiquitous expanded tumor TCRs showed up in blood more often at tumor resection than at routine follow-up. Comparisons of baseline and follow-up blood repertoires included only 11 to 15 patients.

Library preparation used 5' RACE. TCRdb shows the sequencer as NextSeq 500. To allow correction of PCR and sequencing errors, the TCR library protocol tagged every TCR cDNA molecule with a unique molecular identifier. The published analysis was carried out like this. TCR identification, UMI-based error correction and CDR3 extraction were all carried out with Decombinator tools. Expanded TCRs were defined as those above a frequency of 2 per 1,000, corresponding to the top 1% of the tumor frequency distribution. Each repertoire was subsampled 100 times to 5,000 TCRs, after which Renyi diversity was computed with the R vegan package. To build CDR3 similarity networks, amino acid triplet string-kernel similarity was used, and CDR3s were connected when their pairwise similarity was above 0.82. Using fastp trimming at Q25 and MiXCR clonotype assembly, TCRdb reanalyzed the public sequencing data and kept in-frame beta chains. Merged by CDR3 protein, the rows form single entries marked with the most common genes and DNA. The V and J calls shown here were made by TCRdb, not taken from the authors' results. The sample profile shows approximately 39,000 distinct CDR3 sequences; approximately 7.5% of them were found once. The ten largest clones add up to about a tenth of the sample.

This clonotype was counted at least ten times. It lacks a known antigen. Base qualities are not at hand, and no much larger clone is one base apart. According to the study, the label for this sample's time point signals: blood at routine non-recurrence follow-up after resection. Without any cell sorting, TCR sequencing was performed on whole RNA extracted either from tumor and nontumor lung tissue or from cryopreserved PBMC samples. Patients were selected for TCR sequencing only if sufficient RNA was available from at least two tumor regions. The CDR3, cysteine through phenylalanine, is 16 amino acids long. The entry retains the CDR3 DNA only, 48 bases that are in frame from base 1. Trimmed from V: 5 bases; trimmed from J: 7 bases; junction bases lacking a gene match: 12. CDR1 SEHNR and CDR2 FQNEAQ were looked up in the germline V gene (reference sequence).

The sequence joins TRBV7-9 to TRBJ2-1; 9 middle bases align to TRBD1. The clonotype originates from a male donor with early-stage non-small cell lung cancer. The specimen was PBMCs, collected at follow-up. The nucleotides read TGTGCCAGCAGCCTGCTTTTGGGACAGGGTCAGAATGAGCAGTTCTTC. This gives the protein CASSLLLGQGQNEQFF.